The rows below give T cell receptor beta chains drawn from one sample of a study of read filtering for tumor transcriptome and immune sequencing. TCRdb recomputed calls from the reads with MiXCR, one row per CDR3 protein. The repertoire holds about 37,000 distinct CDR3 sequences, with roughly an eighth as singletons. The sequenced sample consisted of a population of CD138-negative cells sorted from bone marrow. These receptors all come from a donor aged 40 or older with multiple myeloma. Both conserved end residues are part of each CDR3. The order of the fields is CDR3 DNA, CDR3 protein, D gene, J gene, clone size, V gene. D genes are given only for firm matches. Clone size is given for some rows only: seen once, a few or many times, or a class if the clone is expanded.

CDR3 DNA: TGTGCCTGGAGGAGGGGGGGGAGAGGGTCCGAGCGGTACTTC; CDR3 protein: CAWRRGGRGSERYF; D gene: -; J gene: TRBJ2-7; clone size: -; V gene: TRBV30
CDR3 DNA: TGCGCCAGCAGCTTGCGTACAGGGGGCTACGAGCAGTACTTC; CDR3 protein: CASSLRTGGYEQYF; D gene: TRBD1; J gene: TRBJ2-7; clone size: many; V gene: TRBV5-1
CDR3 DNA: TGTGCCTGGACAGGGGGGGTCACTGAAGCTTTCTTT; CDR3 protein: CAWTGGVTEAFF; D gene: TRBD1; J gene: TRBJ1-1; clone size: many; V gene: TRBV30
CDR3 DNA: TGCGCCAGCAGCTTCTCTAGTGGGGAGACCCAGTACTTC; CDR3 protein: CASSFSSGETQYF; D gene: -; J gene: TRBJ2-5; clone size: many; V gene: TRBV5-1
CDR3 DNA: TGTGCCAGCAGCCCCGACAGGGAGACCGGGGAGCTGTTTTTT; CDR3 protein: CASSPDRETGELFF; D gene: TRBD1; J gene: TRBJ2-2; clone size: -; V gene: TRBV9
CDR3 DNA: TGTGCCATCAGGGGCCAGCGGGGTCACACAGATACGCAGTATTTT; CDR3 protein: CAIRGQRGHTDTQYF; D gene: TRBD2; J gene: TRBJ2-3; clone size: -; V gene: TRBV10-3
CDR3 DNA: TGTGCCAGCAGTTTGAGCAGGGGATATGGCTACACCTTC; CDR3 protein: CASSLSRGYGYTF; D gene: -; J gene: TRBJ1-2; clone size: many; V gene: TRBV28
CDR3 DNA: TGTGCCAGCAGTGAGGGCACTTGGCGGTTCTTC; CDR3 protein: CASSEGTWRFF; D gene: -; J gene: TRBJ2-1; clone size: many; V gene: TRBV6-1
CDR3 DNA: TGCGCCAGCAGCCCTTCTCTGCGCCGAAGGATCTACAATGAGCAGTTCTTC; CDR3 protein: CASSPSLRRRIYNEQFF; D gene: -; J gene: TRBJ2-1; clone size: many; V gene: TRBV4-1
CDR3 DNA: TGTGCCAGCAGCCCGATCAGCAGGGGACGCTCCTACAATGAGCAGTTCTTC; CDR3 protein: CASSPISRGRSYNEQFF; D gene: -; J gene: TRBJ2-1; clone size: many; V gene: TRBV7-8
CDR3 DNA: TGTGCCAGCAGCCCCGCTGGAGCGGGACCATACGAGCAGTACTTC; CDR3 protein: CASSPAGAGPYEQYF; D gene: TRBD2; J gene: TRBJ2-7; clone size: many; V gene: TRBV7-2
CDR3 DNA: TGTGCCAGCAGCAAGGGGACAGACTACACAGATACGCAGTATTTT; CDR3 protein: CASSKGTDYTDTQYF; D gene: TRBD1; J gene: TRBJ2-3; clone size: few; V gene: TRBV7-9
CDR3 DNA: TGTGCCAGCAGCTTCGGGGTGACGGAAGCTTTCTTT; CDR3 protein: CASSFGVTEAFF; D gene: -; J gene: TRBJ1-1; clone size: many; V gene: TRBV7-9
CDR3 DNA: TGTGCCAGCTCACCTAGCGGGGGGGAAGATACGCAGTATTTT; CDR3 protein: CASSPSGGEDTQYF; D gene: TRBD2; J gene: TRBJ2-3; clone size: -; V gene: TRBV18
CDR3 DNA: TGCGCCAGCAGCCAAGTAAGCGGAGGGCGAGATACGCAGTATTTT; CDR3 protein: CASSQVSGGRDTQYF; D gene: -; J gene: TRBJ2-3; clone size: many; V gene: TRBV4-3
CDR3 DNA: TGCGCCAGCAGCTTGTGGCCGACAGGGGCGGGCACCGGGGAGCTGTTTTTT; CDR3 protein: CASSLWPTGAGTGELFF; D gene: TRBD1; J gene: TRBJ2-2; clone size: many; V gene: TRBV5-1
CDR3 DNA: TGTGCCAGCAGCATGGTGGGGGCTAGCGCTTACGAGCAGTACTTC; CDR3 protein: CASSMVGASAYEQYF; D gene: -; J gene: TRBJ2-7; clone size: -; V gene: TRBV5-6
CDR3 DNA: TGTGCCAGCGACAGGGGAGAGACCCAGTACTTC; CDR3 protein: CASDRGETQYF; D gene: TRBD1; J gene: TRBJ2-5; clone size: many; V gene: TRBV6-6
CDR3 DNA: TGTGCCAGCAGCTTAGGAACAGGGAACACTGAAGCTTTCTTT; CDR3 protein: CASSLGTGNTEAFF; D gene: -; J gene: TRBJ1-1; clone size: medium-sized; V gene: TRBV5-1
CDR3 DNA: TGTGCCAGCAGTGACTCAGCGGGAGACTACAATGAGCAGTTCTTC; CDR3 protein: CASSDSAGDYNEQFF; D gene: TRBD2; J gene: TRBJ2-1; clone size: many; V gene: TRBV6-4
CDR3 DNA: TGCAGTGCTGGGAAGCGGGGGCCCCGCTCAGATACGCAGTATTTT; CDR3 protein: CSAGKRGPRSDTQYF; D gene: TRBD2; J gene: TRBJ2-3; clone size: many; V gene: TRBV20-1
CDR3 DNA: TGTGCCAGCAGTGACCCCTACGACGAGCAGTTCTTC; CDR3 protein: CASSDPYDEQFF; D gene: -; J gene: TRBJ2-1; clone size: -; V gene: TRBV2
CDR3 DNA: TGCGCCAGCAGCCAAGGGCTTGGCAGTACCTACGAGCAGTACTTC; CDR3 protein: CASSQGLGSTYEQYF; D gene: -; J gene: TRBJ2-7; clone size: medium-sized; V gene: TRBV4-2
CDR3 DNA: TGTGCCAGCAGCCGGGGGGACTCCAGCTTCAATGAGCAGTTCTTC; CDR3 protein: CASSRGDSSFNEQFF; D gene: TRBD2; J gene: TRBJ2-1; clone size: many; V gene: TRBV7-9
CDR3 DNA: TGTGCCAGCAGCCAACAACTAGCGGTCGGCGGGGAGCTGTTTTTT; CDR3 protein: CASSQQLAVGGELFF; D gene: TRBD2; J gene: TRBJ2-2; clone size: many; V gene: TRBV4-2
CDR3 DNA: TGTGCCAGCAGCCCCTCCGCTAGGGACAACTCTGGAAACACCATATATTTT; CDR3 protein: CASSPSARDNSGNTIYF; D gene: -; J gene: TRBJ1-3; clone size: many; V gene: TRBV4-2
CDR3 DNA: TGCAGTGCTACAGCATTGGGATCGAGCTCCTACAATGAGCAGTTCTTC; CDR3 protein: CSATALGSSSYNEQFF; D gene: -; J gene: TRBJ2-1; clone size: few; V gene: TRBV20-1
CDR3 DNA: TGTGCCTGGGGACCGGGTCGCACTGAAGCTTTCTTT; CDR3 protein: CAWGPGRTEAFF; D gene: -; J gene: TRBJ1-1; clone size: many; V gene: TRBV30
CDR3 DNA: TGTGCCAGCAGTCGGACAGCGGGGGATCGCGAGACCCAGTACTTC; CDR3 protein: CASSRTAGDRETQYF; D gene: TRBD2; J gene: TRBJ2-5; clone size: -; V gene: TRBV6-5
CDR3 DNA: TGTGCCAGCAGTCCAAACTACGTCCAGGAGCAGTTCTTC; CDR3 protein: CASSPNYVQEQFF; D gene: -; J gene: TRBJ2-1; clone size: -; V gene: TRBV7-2
CDR3 DNA: TGCGCCAGCAGCCAAGATGGGACTAGCGGGAGAAAGCAGTACTTC; CDR3 protein: CASSQDGTSGRKQYF; D gene: TRBD2; J gene: TRBJ2-7; clone size: many; V gene: TRBV4-3
CDR3 DNA: TGTGCCAGCTCGTACAAGCGGGACTACGAGCAGTACTTC; CDR3 protein: CASSYKRDYEQYF; D gene: TRBD2; J gene: TRBJ2-7; clone size: many; V gene: TRBV6-1
CDR3 DNA: TGTGCCAGCAGCCAGGGGCTAGCGGGGGCGCCCACCGGGGAGCTGTTTTTT; CDR3 protein: CASSQGLAGAPTGELFF; D gene: TRBD2; J gene: TRBJ2-2; clone size: many; V gene: TRBV14
CDR3 DNA: TGTGCCAGTAGGACCGGGACGTCCCCCAGAGCTAACTATGGCTACACCTTC; CDR3 protein: CASRTGTSPRANYGYTF; D gene: -; J gene: TRBJ1-2; clone size: many; V gene: TRBV19
CDR3 DNA: TGTGCCAGCAGTTACTCGAGTCCAGCAGGGGTTTACAATGAGCAGTTCTTC; CDR3 protein: CASSYSSPAGVYNEQFF; D gene: -; J gene: TRBJ2-1; clone size: many; V gene: TRBV6-2/TRBV6-3
CDR3 DNA: TGTGCCAGCAGCCGTAGCGGGAGTGGAGACAATGAGCGGTTCTTC; CDR3 protein: CASSRSGSGDNERFF; D gene: TRBD2; J gene: TRBJ2-1; clone size: -; V gene: TRBV7-9
CDR3 DNA: TGCAGTGCTAGAGGCCACGGACGGGGACTAGATAGCTACGAGCAGTACTTC; CDR3 protein: CSARGHGRGLDSYEQYF; D gene: TRBD2; J gene: TRBJ2-7; clone size: many; V gene: TRBV20-1
CDR3 DNA: TGTGCCTGCAGCCCCCTGACTAGCGGGAGTGCCAAAAACATTCAGTACTTC; CDR3 protein: CACSPLTSGSAKNIQYF; D gene: TRBD2; J gene: TRBJ2-4; clone size: -; V gene: TRBV5-5
CDR3 DNA: TGTGCCAGCAGCTTGCCGAGTCGGACTAGCGGTATCGCAGATACGCAGTATTTT; CDR3 protein: CASSLPSRTSGIADTQYF; D gene: TRBD2; J gene: TRBJ2-3; clone size: many; V gene: TRBV5-5
CDR3 DNA: TGTGCCAGCAGTTGGACAGGCATGAACACTGAAGCTTTCTTT; CDR3 protein: CASSWTGMNTEAFF; D gene: TRBD1; J gene: TRBJ1-1; clone size: many; V gene: TRBV12-3/TRBV12-4
CDR3 DNA: TGCAGTGCTACCCGTTACGAGCGCGCCAGAGATAGCGAGCAGTACTTC; CDR3 protein: CSATRYERARDSEQYF; D gene: -; J gene: TRBJ2-7; clone size: many; V gene: TRBV20-1
CDR3 DNA: TGCGCCAGCAGCGGCGTTATAGCGGAATCCTACGAGCAGTACTTC; CDR3 protein: CASSGVIAESYEQYF; D gene: -; J gene: TRBJ2-7; clone size: many; V gene: TRBV5-1
CDR3 DNA: TGTGCCAGCCGTACCGGGGGGAATGAGCAGTTCTTC; CDR3 protein: CASRTGGNEQFF; D gene: TRBD2; J gene: TRBJ2-1; clone size: many; V gene: TRBV6-2/TRBV6-3
CDR3 DNA: TGCGCCAGCAGTCAGACCAGCAGGCGGTGGAATGAGCAGCTCTTC; CDR3 protein: CASSQTSRRWNEQLF; D gene: -; J gene: TRBJ2-1; clone size: -; V gene: TRBV6-2/TRBV6-3
CDR3 DNA: TGTGCCAGCAGCTTAGAAGCGGGACAGGGGACCTACGAGCAGTACTTC; CDR3 protein: CASSLEAGQGTYEQYF; D gene: TRBD1; J gene: TRBJ2-7; clone size: -; V gene: TRBV11-2
CDR3 DNA: TGTGCCAGCAGTTACATCCTCGGGGGGAACCTCTACGAGCAGTACTTC; CDR3 protein: CASSYILGGNLYEQYF; D gene: TRBD2; J gene: TRBJ2-7; clone size: many; V gene: TRBV6-5
CDR3 DNA: TGTGCCAGTAGTACCGGACAGGGCGTAATCCAAGAGACCCAGTACTTC; CDR3 protein: CASSTGQGVIQETQYF; D gene: TRBD1; J gene: TRBJ2-5; clone size: few; V gene: TRBV19
CDR3 DNA: TGCGCCAGCAGCTGGGCGGCCCCTGCAACTAATGAAAAACTGTTTTTT; CDR3 protein: CASSWAAPATNEKLFF; D gene: -; J gene: TRBJ1-4; clone size: many; V gene: TRBV5-1
CDR3 DNA: TGTGCCAGCAGTTATGGCAGGGGGGCTCAAGAGACCCAGTACTTC; CDR3 protein: CASSYGRGAQETQYF; D gene: -; J gene: TRBJ2-5; clone size: many; V gene: TRBV6-5
CDR3 DNA: TGCGCCAGCAGCTTGGTGGGACAGGGTTCGAGAAGCGCCGGGGAGCTGTTTTTT; CDR3 protein: CASSLVGQGSRSAGELFF; D gene: TRBD1; J gene: TRBJ2-2; clone size: few; V gene: TRBV5-1
CDR3 DNA: TGTGCCAGCAGCGCCGTAGCGGGAGGCCTCATTGAGCAGGTCTTC; CDR3 protein: CASSAVAGGLIEQVF; D gene: TRBD2; J gene: TRBJ2-1; clone size: few; V gene: TRBV7-2